This T cell receptor beta chain came from a study of T cells in Graves' hyperthyroidism and ophthalmopathy. RNA transcripts gave rise to amplified TCR beta CDR3 regions. Initially, a first-round RT-PCR of the TCR CDR3 employed the HTBI primer set. MiXCR, run by TCRdb on the multiplex PCR reads, gives a single entry per CDR3 protein. The table includes hundreds of thousands of distinct CDR3 sequences, roughly 20% detected once. The CDR3 spans 15 residues. From germline, CDR1 is SGHVS and CDR2 FQNEAQ. The V end was cut by 1 base, the J end by 1 base, with 9 bases between. This clonotype occurred many times.

The receptor was isolated from a man aged 25-45 years with Graves' ophthalmopathy. The gene calls are TRBV7-8 and TRBJ2-3, with D unresolved. The sample consisted of blood. CDR3 sequence reads: CASSLGWSGTDTQYF. Here the CDR3 DNA reads TGTGCCAGCAGCTTAGGGTGGAGCGGCACAGATACGCAGTATTTT.